This passage covers 26 T cell receptor beta chains from one sample sequenced in a study of blood T cells in healthy people across ages (dated by TCRdb to about 2015). Libraries were built with 5' RACE. This sample was sequenced with an Illumina HiSeq 2500. A second PCR of roughly 7 to 12 cycles was performed with a sample-barcoded 5' primer and a J-beta primer mix. Clones were called with MiXCR by TCRdb after fastp trimmed the public reads at Q25, and only in-frame beta chains were retained. When rows share a CDR3 protein, they turn into one entry using the most common DNA and genes. The sample profile shows some 760,000 distinct CDR3 sequences; around 25% of them were found once. The ten largest clones capture under 4% of the sample. This same sample was also taken into another study, of T cells of mothers and their children.

Sequenced: blood. The receptors stem from a boy younger than 18 in good health.

This clonotype turned up a few times. This sequence joins TRBV20-1 and TRBJ2-7; D is uncertain. Germline assignment: CDR1 DFQATT and CDR2 SNEGSKA (reference sequence). The CDR3 has 10 residues. Trimming removed 2 bases from V and 2 bases from J, with 1 base in between. CDR3 sequence: CSARTYEQYF. CDR3 coding DNA: TGCAGTGCTAGAACCTACGAGCAGTACTTC.

This clonotype was detected ten times or more. J is TRBJ2-7 and V is TRBV29-1; no reliable D call. Germline assignment: CDR1 SQVTM and CDR2 ANQGSEA. The CDR3 has 11 amino acids. Trimming left V 3 bases short and J 0 bases short, with 3 bases between. In nucleotides, the CDR3 is TGCAGCGTTGAGGTCTCCTACGAGCAGTACTTC. Its protein product is CSVEVSYEQYF.

This clonotype was seen a few times. In DNA, the CDR3 is TGTGCCAGCAGCTTACGGGCGGGAGGTATGTACAATGAGCAGTTCTTC. Its translation: CASSLRAGGMYNEQFF. The chain couples TRBV7-2 to TRBJ2-1, with 8 bases aligning to TRBD2. The germline V gene encodes CDR1 SGHTA and CDR2 FQGNSA. After removal of 2 bases from V and 4 bases from J, the junction contained 7 bases not matched to a gene. The CDR3 is 16 residues long.

This clonotype has ten or more counts. CDR3 DNA sequence: TGTGCCAGCAGTCCCCCCGGACTAGCAGAGACCCAGTACTTC. Protein: CASSPPGLAETQYF. The rearrangement links TRBV27 to TRBJ2-5, with 8 bases aligning to TRBD2. Germline V CDR1 and CDR2: MNHEY, SMNVEV (reference sequence). The V segment lost 5 bases and the J segment 4 bases; nucleotides outside the gene matches: 6. The CDR3 is made up of 14 amino acids.

CDR3 DNA sequence: TGTGCCAGCAGCTTGGGGCTAGCGGGGTACCCAGATACGCAGTATTTT. It codes for CASSLGLAGYPDTQYF. This chain connects TRBV7-9 to TRBJ2-3, with TRBD2 identical over 9 bases. V was pared by 3 bases and J by 4 bases, with 8 bases of the junction left unmatched. Germline CDR1 SEHNR, CDR2 FQNEAQ (reference sequence). This CDR3 is built from 16 residues.

As regards this clonotype: One end of the junction varies from germline; a read error may be responsible. The J gene is TRBJ1-1, the V gene TRBV29-1, with D uncertain. This CDR3 comprises 12 residues. Germline V gene lookup returns CDR1 SQVTM and CDR2 ANQGSEA. The CDR3 loop is CSTGEGGTETFF. CDR3 DNA sequence: TGCAGTACCGGGGAGGGAGGCACTGAAACTTTCTTT.

The table lists this clonotype with a count of one. J is TRBJ1-3 and V is TRBV29-1, with 8 bases matching TRBD1. The CDR3 is 16 residues long. V was pared by 6 bases and J by 0 bases, with 10 bases of the junction left unmatched. Germline CDR1 and CDR2: SQVTM and ANQGSEA. The CDR3 is CSVAGTGYTSGNTIYF. The CDR3 DNA reads TGCAGCGTCGCCGGGACAGGCTATACCTCTGGAAACACCATATATTTT.

This clonotype was seen more than once but under ten times. The V and J genes are TRBV9 and TRBJ2-1; 7 bases match TRBD2. CDR1 is SGDLS, CDR2 YYNGEE, per germline. The CDR3 runs to 15 residues. The V and J ends lost 5 bases and 0 bases, in that order; junction bases with no gene match: 5. The CDR3 loop is CASSFSGLSYNEQFF. CDR3 nucleotide sequence: TGTGCCAGCAGTTTTAGCGGGCTCTCCTACAATGAGCAGTTCTTC. The complete variable domain, with remaining parts taken from reference TRBV9 and TRBJ2-1, reads DSGVTQTPKHLITATGQRVTLRCSPRSGDLSVYWYQQSLDQGLQFLIQYYNGEERAKGNILERFSAQQFPDLHSELNLSSLELGDSALYFCASSFSGLSYNEQFFGPGTRLTVL.

This clonotype appeared a few times. Here the CDR3 reads CASSFSGGAIQETQYF. DNA of the CDR3: TGTGCCAGCAGCTTTAGCGGGGGGGCTATCCAAGAGACCCAGTACTTC. The chain joins TRBV7-2 to TRBJ2-5; 11 positions agree with TRBD2. Looked up from germline, CDR1 is SGHTA and CDR2 is FQGNSA. The V and J ends lost 3 bases and 1 base, in that order; junction bases with no gene match: 4. The CDR3 totals 16 residues. The full variable domain, rest sourced from reference TRBV7-2 and TRBJ2-5, is GAGVSQSPSNKVTEKGKDVELRCDPISGHTALYWYRQSLGQGLEFLIYFQGNSAPDKSGLPSDRFSAERTGGSVSTLTIQRTQQEDSAVYLCASSFSGGAIQETQYFGPGTRLLVL.

The chain is built from TRBV20-1 and TRBJ2-5; 7 nucleotides align to TRBD2. The CDR3 is 14 residues long. V was clipped by 4 bases and J by 2 bases; unmatched bases: 7. Germline V gene data show CDR1 as DFQATT and CDR2 as SNEGSKA (reference sequence). In nucleotides, the CDR3 is TGCAGTGCTATCGTTACTAGCGTACAAGAGACCCAGTACTTC. Translating it yields CSAIVTSVQETQYF.

To note about this clonotype: With a much larger clone just one base away, this may be a read error. CDR3 DNA: TGTGCCAGCAGTTTTGGACGGATCTACGAGCAGTACTTC. It translates to CASSFGRIYEQYF. V usage is TRBV12-3 or TRBV12-4 and J usage is TRBJ2-7; D is ambiguous. This CDR3 has 13 amino acids. V shed 3 bases and J shed 3 bases, with 9 bases lying between them.

This clonotype was observed a handful of times. This rearrangement joins TRBV6-2 or TRBV6-3 to TRBJ2-7, with D possibly matching TRBD2 (6 bases). CDR1 and CDR2 from the germline V gene are MNHEY and SVGEGT. The CDR3 is 14 residues long. Trimming removed 6 bases from V and 5 bases from J, with 17 bases in between. CDR3 sequence (DNA): TGTGCCAGCAGCCAACCACGCTGGGGGGACGAGCAGTACTTC. Protein sequence: CASSQPRWGDEQYF.

This clonotype has only a few counts. This chain uses TRBV7-9 with TRBJ2-5, with 7 bases aligning to TRBD1. V shed 5 bases, J shed 5 bases, and the junction held 8 bases outside the gene matches. Germline CDR1 SEHNR, CDR2 FQNEAQ (reference sequence). The CDR3 loop spans 14 amino acids. CDR3: CASSLTTGTETQYF. DNA for the CDR3: TGTGCCAGCAGCCTAACGACAGGGACGGAGACCCAGTACTTC.

Only a few counts were recorded for this clonotype. The V gene is TRBV28, the J gene TRBJ2-5; 13 nucleotides line up with TRBD2. V lost 5 bases to trimming and J lost 2 bases; unmatched junction nucleotides: 5. Germline-derived CDR1 and CDR2 are MDHEN and SYDVKM. The CDR3 totals 16 residues. The CDR3 sequence: CASSQLAGGWQETQYF. The CDR3 DNA is TGTGCCAGCAGTCAACTAGCGGGGGGGTGGCAAGAGACCCAGTACTTC.

This clonotype has only a few counts. This rearrangement joins TRBV7-9 to TRBJ2-5; TRBD1 aligns across 10 bases. The J call may not be correct, given that the DNA end is closer to TRBJ2-7. This CDR3 has 14 amino acids. Germline-derived CDR1 and CDR2 are SEHNR and FQNEAQ (reference sequence). CDR3 sequence: CASSYLDRGYEQYF. DNA of the CDR3: TGTGCCAGCAGCTACTTGGACAGGGGGTACGAGCAGTACTTC.

This clonotype was counted between two and nine times. The chain combines TRBV7-2 with TRBJ2-7, with 7 bases fitting TRBD2. V lost 5 bases and J lost 6; bases outside the gene matches: 13. Germline V gives CDR1 SGHTA, CDR2 FQGNSA. The CDR3 has 15 residues. DNA of the CDR3: TGTGCCAGCAGCGAAGCGGGGTCCTTCCGGGGCGAGCAGTACTTC. The encoded protein is CASSEAGSFRGEQYF.

V and J are TRBV6-2 or TRBV6-3 and TRBJ2-1; maybe TRBD1 (5 bases). Trimming pared 5 bases from V and 4 bases from J, leaving 15 bases between. This CDR3 region has 15 residues. Germline V CDR1 and CDR2: MNHEY, SVGEGT. This CDR3 is CASSDRQKPYNEQFF. The CDR3 coding sequence is TGTGCCAGCAGTGACCGACAGAAGCCTTACAATGAGCAGTTCTTC.

The chain joins TRBV19 to TRBJ1-5; no definite D call. The CDR3 is made up of 15 amino acids. Germline V lookup: CDR1 LNHDA, CDR2 SQIVND (reference sequence). V dropped 7 bases and J dropped 2 bases, with 15 bases sitting between them. The CDR3 reads CASTSGGAGNQPQHF. DNA of the CDR3: TGTGCCAGTACCTCAGGAGGTGCGGGCAATCAGCCCCAGCATTTT.

The chain uses TRBV12-3 or TRBV12-4 and TRBJ2-1, with D maybe TRBD1 (5 bases). V dropped 1 base and J dropped 7 bases, with 8 bases sitting between them. The CDR3 spans 13 residues. The CDR3 spells CASSLVAGNEQFF. CDR3 nucleotides: TGTGCCAGCAGTTTAGTGGCAGGGAATGAGCAGTTCTTC.

This chain links TRBV5-1 with TRBJ2-5; a weak D match, TRBD2 (5 bases). CDR3 size: 15 residues. The germline gives CDR1 SGHRS, CDR2 YFSETQ. V lost 0 bases and J 5 bases, leaving 14 bases between the germline ends. This chain's CDR3 is CASSLAPPRGETQYF. CDR3 in DNA: TGCGCCAGCAGCTTGGCTCCCCCTCGCGGGGAGACCCAGTACTTC.

This clonotype appeared a few times. This chain links TRBV27 with TRBJ2-2, with 13 bases that match TRBD2. The CDR3 contains 16 residues. Trimming cost V 6 bases and J 8 bases; bases outside gene matches: 9. The germline V gene has CDR1 MNHEY and CDR2 SMNVEV (reference sequence). DNA for the CDR3: TGTGCCAGCAGCCGAACTAGCGGGGGGGCCTTAGGGGAGCTGTTTTTT. Translated: CASSRTSGGALGELFF.

Only a few counts were recorded for this clonotype. This rearrangement joins TRBV3-1 to TRBJ1-2; D gene ambiguous. Trimming shortened V by 1 base and J by 4 bases, and 10 bases separated the two germline ends. The length of the CDR3 is 14 residues. Germline assignment: CDR1 LGHDT and CDR2 YNNKEL (reference sequence). Here the CDR3 DNA reads TGTGCCAGCAGCCAAGGGGGAGGTTCCTATGGCTACACCTTC. It yields the protein CASSQGGGSYGYTF.

V gene TRBV20-1 combines with J gene TRBJ1-2; a possible D gene is TRBD1 (5 bases). This CDR3 region has 14 residues. The germline CDR1 and CDR2 sequences are DFQATT and SNEGSKA (reference sequence). The germline V and J ends were trimmed by 3 bases and 8 bases, with 19 bases remaining between them. The CDR3 bases are TGCAGTGCTAGTTGGGACCCTCCCTCGCGGGGCTACACCTTC. This sequence encodes CSASWDPPSRGYTF.

The gene calls are TRBV7-9 and TRBJ1-4; D ambiguous. CDR3 length: 16 residues. Germline CDR1 is SEHNR and CDR2 is FQNEAQ (reference sequence). The V end was cut by 3 bases, the J end by 2 bases, with 13 bases between. In DNA form, the CDR3 reads TGTGCCAGCAGCTTTGCCCTGGGGAGGACTAATGAAAAACTGTTTTTT. Encoded protein: CASSFALGRTNEKLFF.

In this sample, this clonotype turned up a few times. This chain uses TRBV5-1 with TRBJ2-3; a possible D gene is TRBD1 (6 bases). CDR1 and CDR2 from the germline V gene are SGHRS and YFSETQ. CDR3 length equals 18 residues. V lost 2 bases to trimming and J lost 0 bases, with 19 bases between them. CDR3 nucleotides: TGCGCCAGCAGCTTCGACCCCGGGACACTCCGTAGCACAGATACGCAGTATTTT. Translated, it gives CASSFDPGTLRSTDTQYF.

The chain couples TRBV28 to TRBJ1-5; maybe TRBD1 (6 bases). Looked up from germline, CDR1 is MDHEN and CDR2 is SYDVKM. This CDR3 comprises 19 residues. V lost 3 bases and J lost 0, with 21 bases in between. CDR3 coding DNA: TGTGCCAGCAGTTTTATGGGCAGGGGATGGGGGGATAGCAATCAGCCCCAGCATTTT. Protein product: CASSFMGRGWGDSNQPQHF.